The 28 T cell receptor beta chains presented below share a single source sample, sequenced in a study of cytomegalovirus exposure and HLA in healthy donors (TCRdb year 2017). Library method: the immunoSEQ multiplex PCR assay. A mixture of 60 forward primers for TCR Vbeta segments and 13 reverse primers for TCR Jbeta segments was used in the multiplex PCR. Drawn from immuneACCESS, this table holds only the in-frame rearrangements with V and J called that TCRdb kept. Clones are partly lost; checked studies trace under half to an unresolved V gene and leave the rest unexplained. This sample gives over 200,000 clones in total; 75% to 80% of them show up just once. Jointly, the top ten make up 1.8% of the sample. Sequenced input: PBMCs. The receptors shown here come from a male donor in good health and CMV-seronegative.

The chain couples TRBV6-6 to TRBJ1-5; 8 positions match TRBD1. The CDR3 has 15 amino acids. The germline V gene encodes CDR1 MNHNY and CDR2 SVGAGI (reference sequence). The trim removed 2 bases at V and 5 bases at J, leaving 5 bases unmatched. CDR3 amino acids: CASSYGQGADQPQHF. Written as DNA, the CDR3 is TGTGCCAGCAGTTACGGCCAGGGGGCGGATCAGCCCCAGCATTTT.

This clone is a singleton in its sample. The V call is TRBV5-1, the J call TRBJ2-5; 7 nucleotides agree with TRBD2. CDR3 size: 14 residues. CDR1 SGHRS and CDR2 YFSETQ come from the germline V gene. The J segment lost 4 bases and the V segment lost 3 bases, leaving 6 bases of the junction unmatched. DNA of the CDR3: TGCGCCAGCAGCTCCGGGACGGGGGGAGAGACCCAGTACTTC. Its translation is CASSSGTGGETQYF.

The CDR3 spells CAWSGGGSYEQYF. The CDR3 DNA sequence: TGTGCCTGGAGTGGTGGGGGGAGCTACGAGCAGTACTTC. The chain combines TRBV30 with TRBJ2-5; possibly TRBD2 for D (6 bases). The J call may be incorrect, as the DNA end agrees better with TRBJ2-7. The germline CDR1 and CDR2 sequences are GTSNPN and SVGIG (reference sequence). The CDR3 sequence is 13 residues long.

On this clone itself: In the same sample, other DNA sequences code for this CDR3. The V and J genes are TRBV9 and TRBJ1-2; no clear D gene. The CDR3 has 12 residues. Germline V gene sequence: CDR1 SGDLS, CDR2 YYNGEE. Between the trimmed V and J ends, which lost 3 bases and 4 bases, there was a span of 7 bases. The CDR3: CASSAGIYGYTF. Here the CDR3 DNA reads TGTGCCAGCAGCGCAGGTATCTATGGCTACACCTTC. The complete variable domain, with remaining parts taken from reference TRBV9 and TRBJ1-2, reads DSGVTQTPKHLITATGQRVTLRCSPRSGDLSVYWYQQSLDQGLQFLIQYYNGEERAKGNILERFSAQQFPDLHSELNLSSLELGDSALYFCASSAGIYGYTFGSGTRLTVV.

Here the CDR3 DNA reads TGTGCCAGCAGTGAAGTGTCGGGTCAGTCAGAGCACTACGAGCAGTACTTC. It specifies CASSEVSGQSEHYEQYF. The genes are TRBV25-1 and TRBJ2-7; D remains unclear. This CDR3 has 17 amino acids. V shed 2 bases and J shed 3 bases, with 20 bases lying between them. From germline, CDR1 is MGHDK and CDR2 SYGVNS.

This chain uses TRBV5-5 with TRBJ1-1; D might be TRBD1 (5 bases). The length of the CDR3 is 16 residues. V lost 3 bases and J 5 bases, leaving 20 bases between the germline ends. CDR1 is SGHKS, CDR2 YYEKEE, per germline (reference sequence). The CDR3 DNA follows: TGTGCCAGCAGCTCGGCCATAGAATCGCGGGGGACTGAAGCTTTCTTT. It translates to CASSSAIESRGTEAFF.

The rearrangement joins TRBV6-5 to TRBJ2-7, with D tentatively TRBD1 (5 bases). The CDR3 spans 13 residues. CDR1 is MNHEY and CDR2 is SVGAGI in the germline V gene. V lost 5 bases and J 1 base, leaving 9 bases between the germline ends. This CDR3 reads CASSQGPSYEQYF. The CDR3 DNA sequence: TGTGCCAGCAGTCAGGGCCCTTCCTACGAGCAGTACTTC.

This chain connects TRBV27 to TRBJ2-4; D is unclear. Deletions cut 6 bases from V and 8 bases from J, with 11 bases between. Germline loops: CDR1 MNHEY, CDR2 SMNVEV (reference sequence). The CDR3 has 12 residues. In DNA form, the CDR3 reads TGTGCCAGCAGCCCCGCCCGGGACATTCAGTACTTC. This encodes CASSPARDIQYF.

The V and J genes are TRBV5-6 and TRBJ1-1; D perhaps matches TRBD1 (6 bases). V was trimmed by 0 bases and J by 4 bases, leaving 16 bases between them. Germline values: CDR1 SGHDT, CDR2 YYEEEE. This CDR3 region has 16 residues. CDR3 nucleotide sequence: TGTGCCAGCAGCTTGGTTTATGGGACACAGGCCACTGAAGCTTTCTTT. The encoded protein is CASSLVYGTQATEAFF.

The chain employs TRBV28 and TRBJ2-7, with D possibly matching TRBD1 (6 bases). Germline CDR1 MDHEN, CDR2 SYDVKM. CDR3 length: 15 residues. V was clipped by 6 bases and J by 0 bases, with 15 bases between them. The CDR3 spells CASSTDRFSSYEQYF. As DNA, the CDR3 is TGTGCCAGCAGCACCGACAGGTTCAGCTCCTACGAGCAGTACTTC.

V gene TRBV28 combines with J gene TRBJ1-4; 8 bases line up with TRBD1. CDR1 and CDR2 from the germline V gene are MDHEN and SYDVKM. The trim removed 4 bases at V and 8 bases at J, leaving 15 bases unmatched. The CDR3 spans 17 residues. In nucleotides, the CDR3 is TGTGCCAGCAGTTATTACCCCTGGGACAGGTTGAAGGAAAAACTGTTTTTT. It specifies CASSYYPWDRLKEKLFF.

The J gene is TRBJ2-7, the V gene TRBV19, with D maybe TRBD1 (6 bases). Trimming shortened V by 5 bases and J by 5 bases, and 16 bases separated the two germline ends. Looked up from germline, CDR1 is LNHDA and CDR2 is SQIVND (reference sequence). CDR3 length: 14 amino acids. CDR3 sequence reads: CASSHTGFVHEQYF. CDR3 nucleotides: TGTGCCAGTAGTCACACAGGGTTCGTCCACGAGCAGTACTTC. Supplemented by reference TRBV19 and TRBJ2-7, the full variable domain reads DGGITQSPKYLFRKEGQNVTLSCEQNLNHDAMYWYRQDPGQGLRLIYYSQIVNDFQKGDIAEGYSVSREKKESFPLTVTSAQKNPTAFYLCASSHTGFVHEQYFGPGTRLTVT.

This rearrangement joins TRBV29-1 to TRBJ2-7; D possibly corresponds to TRBD1 (6 bases). The length of the CDR3 is 16 residues. CDR1 SQVTM and CDR2 ANQGSEA come from the germline V gene. The ends were cut back, 2 bases at V and 1 base at J, with 18 bases in the middle. In DNA form, the CDR3 reads TGCAGCGTTGAAAAAACGGAGACAGGTACTTCCTACGAGCAGTACTTC. This codes for CSVEKTETGTSYEQYF.

The chain uses TRBV30 and TRBJ2-7; 12 bases line up with TRBD1. J lost 6 bases, V lost 1 base, and 7 bases had no gene match. Germline V gene data show CDR1 as GTSNPN and CDR2 as SVGIG (reference sequence). The CDR3 runs to 15 residues. As DNA, the CDR3 is TGTGCCTGGAGTGGCGCCGGGACAGGGGGCTCCGAGCAGTACTTC. Protein: CAWSGAGTGGSEQYF.

CDR3 DNA: TGTGCCAGCAGCACCGGGACACGAGGTGAAAAACTGTTTTTT. It specifies CASSTGTRGEKLFF. The V and J genes are TRBV28 and TRBJ1-4; D may be TRBD1 (6 bases). Per germline, CDR1 MDHEN and CDR2 SYDVKM. The CDR3 has 14 amino acids. Trimming took 6 bases from V and 7 from J, leaving 15 bases between them.

To note about this clone: Other nucleotide sequences in the sample specify the same CDR3. The CDR3 DNA reads TGTGCCAGCAGCTTGGGTGGTAGCTCCTACAATGAGCAGTTCTTC. Protein: CASSLGGSSYNEQFF. V usage is TRBV5-4 and J usage is TRBJ2-1; D is unresolved. The CDR3 runs to 15 residues. Germline assignment: CDR1 SGHNT and CDR2 YYREEE (reference sequence). Trimming removed 0 bases from V and 0 bases from J, with 7 bases in between.

The chain couples TRBV27 to TRBJ1-6; a weak D match, TRBD1 (5 bases). Trimming removed 0 bases at V and 0 bases at J, with 12 bases between. CDR1 and CDR2 from the germline V gene are MNHEY and SMNVEV (reference sequence). This CDR3 is built from 18 residues. The CDR3 DNA follows: TGTGCCAGCAGTTTATCATGGGGGGAGGCCTCCTATAATTCACCCCTCCACTTT. Its protein product is CASSLSWGEASYNSPLHF.

The rearrangement joins TRBV28 to TRBJ1-2; maybe TRBD1 (5 bases). CDR3 length: 13 amino acids. Trimming took 1 base from V and 7 from J, leaving 10 bases between them. CDR1 and CDR2 (germline): MDHEN, SYDVKM. For the CDR3, the DNA is TGTGCCAGCAGTTTATTGGACATGGGTGGCTACACCTTC. It is translated as CASSLLDMGGYTF.

This clone has only one observation. The V and J genes are TRBV14 and TRBJ1-2; 7 bases are shared with TRBD1. Germline CDR1 SGHDN, CDR2 FVKESK. The CDR3 runs to 16 residues. J gave up 0 bases and V 4 bases, and 8 bases lay outside the gene matches. CDR3 in amino acids: CASSRLGTATNYGYTF. Here the CDR3 DNA reads TGTGCCAGCAGCCGGCTTGGGACAGCCACTAACTATGGCTACACCTTC.

This clone has just one count. The rearrangement links TRBV5-1 to TRBJ1-4, with TRBD1 identical over 10 bases. Trimming cost V 4 bases and J 7 bases; bases outside gene matches: 10. CDR3 length equals 16 residues. Germline V lookup: CDR1 SGHRS, CDR2 YFSETQ. Here the CDR3 reads CASSDPGQGGTEKLFF. In DNA, the CDR3 is TGCGCCAGCAGCGATCCCGGACAGGGGGGAACTGAAAAACTGTTTTTT.

The rearrangement joins TRBV30 to TRBJ1-6, with D perhaps TRBD1 (5 bases). CDR1 is GTSNPN and CDR2 is SVGIG in the germline V gene (reference sequence). V gave up 4 bases and J gave up 7 bases, with 11 bases separating them. This CDR3 is 13 amino acids long. CDR3 in amino acids: CAWTASGNSPLHF. The DNA of the CDR3 is TGTGCCTGGACTGCTTCAGGGAATTCACCCCTCCACTTT.

The rearrangement links TRBV13 to TRBJ2-5; 10 bases agree with TRBD2. V trimming: 6 bases; J trimming: 5 bases; junction bases outside the gene matches: 6. Germline V gives CDR1 PRHDT, CDR2 FYEKMQ (reference sequence). The CDR3 extends over 14 amino acids. CDR3 sequence: CASSKAGGLETQYF. The CDR3 region has the DNA TGTGCCAGCAGTAAAGCGGGGGGGCTGGAGACCCAGTACTTC.

The chain joins TRBV7-2 to TRBJ2-5; 13 bases line up with TRBD2. V gave up 8 bases and J gave up 5 bases; unmatched junction bases: 11. Germline V gene data show CDR1 as SGHTA and CDR2 as FQGNSA. The CDR3 extends over 16 amino acids. CDR3: CASRQLAGGEEETQYF. CDR3 coding DNA: TGTGCCAGCCGACAACTAGCGGGAGGGGAGGAGGAGACCCAGTACTTC. The entire variable domain, with the rest obtained from reference TRBV7-2 and TRBJ2-5, is as follows: GAGVSQSPSNKVTEKGKDVELRCDPISGHTALYWYRQSLGQGLEFLIYFQGNSAPDKSGLPSDRFSAERTGGSVSTLTIQRTQQEDSAVYLCASRQLAGGEEETQYFGPGTRLLVL.

Notes on this clone: Other DNA sequences in this specimen translate into the identical CDR3. In DNA, the CDR3 is TGTGCCAGCAGTCCTTCGAATGAGCAGTTCTTC. It translates to CASSPSNEQFF. J is TRBJ2-1 and V is TRBV6-6; D is unclear. The germline CDR1 and CDR2 sequences are MNHNY and SVGAGI (reference sequence). Trimming took off 5 bases at V and 7 bases at J, with 6 bases between the two ends. CDR3 size: 11 residues.

In this sample, this clone turned up once. In DNA form, the CDR3 reads TGTGCCAGCAGCGTATATCCCGACTCACGCTCCTACGAGCAGTACTTC. Translation gives CASSVYPDSRSYEQYF. The chain is built from TRBV9 and TRBJ2-7, with no clear D. The CDR3 extends over 16 amino acids. V was shortened by 1 base and J by 0 bases, with 14 bases between the two germline ends. The V gene's germline CDR1 is SGDLS and CDR2 YYNGEE.

The chain recombines TRBV5-1 with TRBJ2-2, with 13 bases that match TRBD2. V lost 3 bases and J lost 6; bases outside the gene matches: 8. The CDR3 is 17 amino acids. Germline CDR1 and CDR2: SGHRS and YFSETQ. CDR3 residues: CASSSTTSGRASGELFF. The CDR3, as DNA: TGCGCCAGCAGCTCAACAACTAGCGGGAGGGCCTCCGGGGAGCTGTTTTTT.

V is TRBV18 and J is TRBJ2-7, with a tentative D call TRBD1 (6 bases). The V gene lost 1 base and the J gene lost 0 bases, with 10 bases spanning the gap. The CDR3 runs 15 residues. The V gene's germline CDR1 is KGHSH and CDR2 LQKENI. The CDR3 sequence: CASSPLRDTSYEQYF. The CDR3 DNA reads TGTGCCAGCTCACCACTTCGGGACACCTCCTACGAGCAGTACTTC.

The chain has TRBV5-1 and TRBJ2-7, with 7 bases that match TRBD1. The CDR3 runs to 15 residues. The V gene's germline CDR1 is SGHRS and CDR2 YFSETQ. V was clipped by 2 bases and J by 3 bases; unmatched bases: 8. CDR3 in amino acids: CASSLTQGSYYEQYF. CDR3 coding DNA: TGCGCCAGCAGCTTAACACAGGGGAGTTACTACGAGCAGTACTTC.